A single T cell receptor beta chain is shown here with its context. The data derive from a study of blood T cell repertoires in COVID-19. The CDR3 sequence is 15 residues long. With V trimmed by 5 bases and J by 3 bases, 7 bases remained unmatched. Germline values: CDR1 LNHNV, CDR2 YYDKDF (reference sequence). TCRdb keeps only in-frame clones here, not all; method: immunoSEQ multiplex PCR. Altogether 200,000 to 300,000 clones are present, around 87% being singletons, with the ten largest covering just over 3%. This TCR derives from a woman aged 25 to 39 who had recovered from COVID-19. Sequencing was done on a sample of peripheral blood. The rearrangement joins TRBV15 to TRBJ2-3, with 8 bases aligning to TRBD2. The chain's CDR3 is CATSQAGAPTDTQYF. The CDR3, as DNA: TGTGCCACCAGCCAAGCGGGGGCGCCGACAGATACGCAGTATTTT.